This T cell receptor (beta chain) was recovered during a study of blood T cell repertoires in COVID-19 (dated by TCRdb to 2018 to 2021). Regarding the study in general: The collaborator samples originated in the United States, Italy and Spain and spanned the acute and convalescent phases of COVID-19. The samples were drawn from two sources: the first 160 participants of the ongoing ImmuneRACE study, and 1,200 or so subjects contributed by 6 global collaborators. Subjects who had been exposed to COVID-19, were actively infected with it, or had recovered from it provided the deeply sampled blood TCRbeta repertoires that made up the dataset. Nearly every sample came with metadata listing a de-identified subject ID, COVID-19 status, age in years and sex. The prospective study material was composed of cDNA or gDNA derived from T cells, B-cell-depleted T cells, or PBMCs. Where HLA class I and class II types were available, the types were taken from metadata supplied by the sample provider, not from assay-based typing. The repertoires were made available in a free public database intended to serve as a resource for research on the immune response to SARS-CoV-2. Overall study results and their limits: How much clinical and demographic metadata was included differed by source and by participant, and the metadata was provided uncurated.

The immunoSEQ Assay, a bias-controlled multiplex PCR, was used to amplify TCRbeta CDR3 regions from genomic DNA. Per the source publication's procedure: The number of nucleated cells in each sample was estimated from the amplification of reference gene primers within the assay. To quantify the absolute abundance of each unique TCRbeta CDR3 rearrangement, sequence reads were collapsed and filtered. For each sample, productive Simpson clonality was calculated as the square root of Simpson's diversity index across productive rearrangements. In TCRdb, the immuneACCESS table is reduced to in-frame sequences with V and J assigned. These tables do not hold every clone; where another copy was compared, an unresolved V gene accounts for under half, and the others remain unexplained. The DNA gave D and trimming, while V, J and clone size come from that table. For this sample the table gives about 410,000 clones, of which 70% to 90% were detected only once. In total, the top ten clones hold more than 1.4% of the sample.

Reading from cysteine to phenylalanine, the CDR3 counts 14 amino acids. The retained sequence is limited to the CDR3, 42 bases, with the frame set at the first base. V is pared back by 1 base and J by 4 bases, with 8 bases lying between the germline termini. The germline V gene provides CDR1 SGHDN and CDR2 FVKESK. The collaborating institutions used their own protocols to collect whole blood in K2EDTA tubes. For TCRbeta analysis, collaborators shipped samples as frozen whole blood, isolated PBMCs, or DNA extracted from either of those sample types. Concerning this clone itself: What this receptor recognizes is not known. Base qualities are missing; no much larger clone stands one base away.

The chain is assembled from TRBV14 and TRBJ2-1, and the D gene may be TRBD2, 5 bases matching. The TCR comes from a young woman with active or convalescent COVID-19. The sample taken for sequencing was peripheral blood. The nucleotide sequence reads as follows: TGTGCCAGCAGCCAAGCCGGACTGTACAATGAGCAGTTCTTC. This is translated as CASSQAGLYNEQFF.